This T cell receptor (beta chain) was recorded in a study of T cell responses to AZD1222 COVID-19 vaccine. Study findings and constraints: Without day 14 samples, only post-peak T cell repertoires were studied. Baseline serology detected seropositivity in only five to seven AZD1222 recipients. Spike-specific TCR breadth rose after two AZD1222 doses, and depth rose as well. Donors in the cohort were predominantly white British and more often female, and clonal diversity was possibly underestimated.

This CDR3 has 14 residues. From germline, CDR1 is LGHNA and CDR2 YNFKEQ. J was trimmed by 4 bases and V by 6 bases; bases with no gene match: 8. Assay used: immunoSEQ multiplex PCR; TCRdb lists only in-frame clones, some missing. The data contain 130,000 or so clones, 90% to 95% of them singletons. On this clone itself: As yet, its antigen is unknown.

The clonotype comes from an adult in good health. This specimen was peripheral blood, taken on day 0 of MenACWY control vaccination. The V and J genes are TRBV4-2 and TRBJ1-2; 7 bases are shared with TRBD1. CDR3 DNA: TGTGCCAGCAGGGGACTCGGGGACAGCTATGGCTACACCTTC. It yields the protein CASRGLGDSYGYTF.